The 21 T cell receptor beta chains listed next were all sequenced from one sample in a study of shared clonotypes between healthy human individuals. Terminally differentiated effector memory CD45RA+ cells were excluded from the naive CD8 cells, which were CD45RO-negative and positively selected for CCR7. Clones were read by immunoSEQ multiplex PCR, and TCRdb kept only the in-frame ones, dropping some. This table has about 2.2 million clones, just over 90% appearing once. Sequencing input: naive CD8+ T cells from PBMCs. Every receptor here comes from a man younger than 35 in good health. Some clones in this sample may be carry-over from other donors' samples.

The chain joins TRBV28 to TRBJ2-1; tentatively, D is TRBD2 (5 bases). The germline V and J ends were trimmed by 1 base and 7 bases, with 17 bases remaining between them. The CDR3 is made up of 16 amino acids. Germline V lookup: CDR1 MDHEN, CDR2 SYDVKM. The CDR3 coding sequence is TGTGCCAGCAGTTTATCGCTCGGGGAAGTTGTGAATGAGCAGTTCTTC. Translated, it gives CASSLSLGEVVNEQFF.

The rearrangement joins TRBV14 to TRBJ2-1, with no clear D. With 1 base removed from V and 6 bases from J, the gap between germline ends came to 10 bases. Germline-derived CDR1 and CDR2 are SGHDN and FVKESK. This CDR3 has 14 amino acids. The CDR3 nucleotides are TGTGCCAGCAGCCAAGTAAGGATAGGCAATGAGCAGTTCTTC. Translated, it gives CASSQVRIGNEQFF.

This clone was recorded once. This chain uses TRBV11-2 with TRBJ1-1; 10 bases align to TRBD1. Losses at the gene ends were 1 base for V and 4 bases for J; bases not matched to a gene: 0. CDR1 SGHAT and CDR2 FQNNGV come from the germline V gene. The CDR3 sequence is 14 residues long. DNA of the CDR3: TGTGCCAGCAGCTTAGGACAGGGGGCCACTGAAGCTTTCTTT. Its protein is CASSLGQGATEAFF.

The genes are TRBV27 and TRBJ2-1; 7 bases agree with TRBD1. This CDR3 is 17 amino acids long. Per germline, CDR1 MNHEY and CDR2 SMNVEV (reference sequence). J was trimmed by 4 bases and V by 5 bases; bases with no gene match: 14. CDR3 loop: CASSRPRQGSRYNEQFF. The CDR3, as DNA: TGTGCCAGCAGTCGACCCCGACAGGGTTCAAGGTACAATGAGCAGTTCTTC.

The gene calls are TRBV2 and TRBJ2-1; unclear D gene. Trimming shortened V by 8 bases and J by 11 bases, and 10 bases separated the two germline ends. There are 10 residues in the CDR3. Germline assignment: CDR1 SNHLY and CDR2 FYNNEI. DNA for the CDR3: TGTGCCAGCCAGACGGGTCAGCAGTTCTTC. Its translation: CASQTGQQFF.

The chain combines TRBV7-9 with TRBJ1-4; the match to TRBD1 covers 8 bases. V shed 4 bases and J 7 bases; nucleotides not matched to a gene: 11. This CDR3 is 16 amino acids long. Per germline, CDR1 SEHNR and CDR2 FQNEAQ (reference sequence). DNA of the CDR3: TGTGCCAGCAGCTCATGGAAGGGACAGGCTCGTGAAAAACTGTTTTTT. This sequence encodes CASSSWKGQAREKLFF.

This chain's CDR3 is CASSQFGTRANTEAFF. The CDR3 DNA is TGCGCCAGCAGCCAATTTGGGACAAGGGCCAACACTGAAGCTTTCTTT. The chain has TRBV4-1 and TRBJ1-1; D possibly corresponds to TRBD1 (6 bases). The CDR3 has 16 amino acids. V was shortened by 2 bases and J by 2 bases, with 15 bases between the two germline ends. Germline V CDR1 and CDR2: MGHRA, YSYEKL.

This clone came up once. Other DNA sequences within the sample encode an identical CDR3. The rearrangement joins TRBV5-6 to TRBJ1-3; D remains unclear. V lost 4 bases and J 0 bases, leaving 8 bases between the germline ends. The CDR3 is made up of 14 amino acids. From germline, CDR1 is SGHDT and CDR2 YYEEEE. The CDR3, as DNA: TGTGCCAGCAGCCTCGGGAGCTCTGGAAACACCATATATTTT. This gives the protein CASSLGSSGNTIYF. Full variable domain (outside the CDR3, taken from reference TRBV5-6 and TRBJ1-3): DAGVTQSPTHLIKTRGQQVTLRCSPKSGHDTVSWYQQALGQGPQFIFQYYEEEERQRGNFPDRFSGHQFPNYSSELNVNALLLGDSALYLCASSLGSSGNTIYFGEGSWLTVV.

The V call is TRBV4-1, the J call TRBJ1-2; D is unclear. Trimming pared 0 bases from V and 1 base from J, leaving 0 bases between. Germline lookup yields CDR1 MGHRA and CDR2 YSYEKL. The CDR3 sequence is 12 residues long. CDR3 loop: CASSQDNYGYTF. CDR3 nucleotides: TGCGCCAGCAGCCAAGATAACTATGGCTACACCTTC.

The V gene is TRBV27, the J gene TRBJ2-5, with D possibly being TRBD1 (6 bases). The CDR3 is made up of 14 amino acids. Trimming cost V 5 bases and J 3 bases, with 13 bases left between them. Germline CDR1 is MNHEY and CDR2 is SMNVEV (reference sequence). For the CDR3, the DNA is TGTGCCAGCAGTCCTCGGGACAAGAAAGAGACCCAGTACTTC. It yields the protein CASSPRDKKETQYF.

This clone was seen once. The chain joins TRBV5-4 to TRBJ1-1, with TRBD1 identical over 7 bases. Germline lookup yields CDR1 SGHNT and CDR2 YYREEE (reference sequence). The CDR3 is 12 residues long. Trimming at V came to 3 bases and at J to 6 bases, leaving 2 bases not matched to a gene. The CDR3 region is CASSSGTAEAFF. Here the CDR3 DNA reads TGTGCCAGCAGCTCCGGGACAGCTGAAGCTTTCTTT.

The chain couples TRBV4-2 to TRBJ1-4; no definite D call. Trimming took 0 bases from V and 8 from J, leaving 16 bases between them. The CDR3 runs 16 residues. Germline values: CDR1 LGHNA, CDR2 YNFKEQ. CDR3 nucleotide sequence: TGTGCCAGCAGCCAAGATTGGGCTCCAATTCGGGAAAAACTGTTTTTT. Translation: CASSQDWAPIREKLFF.

The chain uses TRBV4-3 and TRBJ2-2; either TRBD1 or TRBD2 may fit D (5 bases each). V lost 6 bases, J lost 3 bases, and 5 bases lay in between. From germline, CDR1 is LGHNA and CDR2 YSLEER. This CDR3 spans 12 amino acids. CDR3 loop: CASRGDTGELFF. For the CDR3, the DNA is TGCGCCAGCAGGGGGGACACCGGGGAGCTGTTTTTT.

This chain joins TRBV7-8 and TRBJ1-5, with no clear D. In germline, CDR1 is SGHVS, CDR2 FQNEAQ. There are 15 residues in the CDR3. Trimming removed 0 bases from V and 2 bases from J, with 8 bases in between. CDR3 bases: TGTGCCAGCAGCTTAGCCGGGGTGGGCAATCAGCCCCAGCATTTT. It translates to CASSLAGVGNQPQHF.

This clone has more than one count but fewer than ten. V and J are TRBV4-1 and TRBJ1-4; D possibly corresponds to TRBD1 (5 bases). Germline V gene sequence: CDR1 MGHRA, CDR2 YSYEKL. The CDR3 totals 15 residues. The V end lost 5 bases, the J end lost 4 bases, and 14 bases lay between the germline ends. The DNA of the CDR3 is TGCGCCAGCAGCTTCCGAGACAGCCTTAATGAAAAACTGTTTTTT. Translating gives CASSFRDSLNEKLFF.

The chain combines TRBV29-1 with TRBJ2-6; 7 bases map to TRBD1. The CDR3 is 17 amino acids. Germline values: CDR1 SQVTM, CDR2 ANQGSEA. Unmatched junction bases numbered 10, after V lost 3 bases and J lost 2 bases. As DNA, the CDR3 is TGCAGCGTTGAGACCTCGACAGGGTTTACTGGGGCCAACGTCCTGACTTTC. Amino acid sequence: CSVETSTGFTGANVLTF.

The V gene is TRBV9, the J gene TRBJ2-5; D is ambiguous. V gave up 4 bases and J gave up 5 bases, with 15 bases separating them. Germline CDR1 reads SGDLS; CDR2 reads YYNGEE. This CDR3 has 14 residues. The CDR3 bases are TGTGCCAGCAGCCCATTTCGGGTGCCTGAGACCCAGTACTTC. Amino acids: CASSPFRVPETQYF.

This clone appeared once. The chain combines TRBV7-9 with TRBJ2-7; TRBD1 matches 10 bases. V was clipped by 2 bases and J by 5 bases; unmatched bases: 6. Looked up from germline, CDR1 is SEHNR and CDR2 is FQNEAQ (reference sequence). The CDR3 covers 15 residues. CDR3 nucleotide sequence: TGTGCCAGCAGCTTACGGGACAGGGGTTTCGACGAGCAGTACTTC. This gives the protein CASSLRDRGFDEQYF.

The gene calls are TRBV4-3 and TRBJ2-7, with 7 bases lining up with TRBD2. The J segment lost 2 bases and the V segment lost 0 bases, leaving 10 bases of the junction unmatched. This CDR3 has 17 residues. Per germline, CDR1 LGHNA and CDR2 YSLEER. DNA of the CDR3: TGCGCCAGCAGCCAAGATAGCGGGCCAGGGATGGCCTACGAGCAGTACTTC. This codes for CASSQDSGPGMAYEQYF.

This chain joins TRBV29-1 and TRBJ2-7; D is unresolved. Germline CDR1 SQVTM, CDR2 ANQGSEA. The CDR3 spans 14 residues. With 6 bases removed from V and 6 bases from J, the gap between germline ends came to 21 bases. The CDR3 reads CSVVRRVAALEQYF. In DNA form, the CDR3 reads TGCAGCGTCGTTCGTAGGGTCGCGGCCCTCGAGCAGTACTTC.

The sample holds one count of this clone. V gene TRBV7-9 combines with J gene TRBJ1-1, with D perhaps TRBD1 (5 bases). Germline CDR1 reads SEHNR; CDR2 reads FQNEAQ (reference sequence). Between the trimmed V and J ends, which lost 5 bases and 1 base, there was a span of 14 bases. CDR3 length: 15 amino acids. The CDR3 is CASSPQGRANTEAFF. CDR3 nucleotides: TGTGCCAGCAGCCCCCAGGGACGGGCGAACACTGAAGCTTTCTTT.